These 30 T cell receptor beta chains were all obtained from the same sample, sequenced in a study of shared clonotypes between healthy human individuals. Using immunoSEQ multiplex PCR, the repertoire was profiled, and TCRdb retains in-frame clones only, with some absent. The profile shows about 2.4 million clones, more than 85% of them singletons. Sequencing was performed on naive CD4+ T cells from PBMCs. Sample subset: CD45RA+ positively selected. The receptors derive from a man between 18 and 35 years old in good health. Some clones in this sample may be carry-over from other donors' samples.

V is TRBV19 and J is TRBJ2-1; D ambiguous. Germline CDR1 reads LNHDA; CDR2 reads SQIVND (reference sequence). V shed 6 bases and J shed 0 bases, with 12 bases lying between them. There are 15 residues in the CDR3. CDR3 DNA sequence: TGTGCCAGTAGAACTGACATACGCTCCTACAATGAGCAGTTCTTC. Protein sequence: CASRTDIRSYNEQFF.

Comment on this clone: Other DNA sequences in the sample encode the same CDR3. J is TRBJ1-2 and V is TRBV2; the D gene is possibly TRBD1 (5 bases). V dropped 4 bases and J dropped 5 bases, with 8 bases sitting between them. The CDR3 sequence is 12 residues long. Germline-derived CDR1 and CDR2 are SNHLY and FYNNEI. In DNA form, the CDR3 reads TGTGCCAGCAGTGCCCAGGGTTATGGCTACACCTTC. This translates into CASSAQGYGYTF.

This chain links TRBV2 with TRBJ2-1, with TRBD2 as a possible D gene (6 bases). V was clipped by 4 bases and J by 4 bases, with 14 bases between them. Germline V lookup: CDR1 SNHLY, CDR2 FYNNEI. The CDR3 spans 15 residues. For the CDR3, the DNA is TGTGCCAGCAGTGGGCTGGGAGGATCTTACAATGAGCAGTTCTTC. This encodes CASSGLGGSYNEQFF.

The chain carries TRBV5-1 and TRBJ2-7, with D maybe TRBD1 (6 bases). The CDR3 consists of 20 residues. V lost 1 base and J lost 4, with 30 bases in between. Germline CDR1 reads SGHRS; CDR2 reads YFSETQ. CDR3 sequence: CASSLLLGGRGGKGQYEQYF. The CDR3 nucleotides read TGCGCCAGCAGCTTGCTTCTTGGGGGCAGGGGCGGCAAAGGACAATACGAGCAGTACTTC.

The rearrangement joins TRBV6-5 to TRBJ2-7, with TRBD2 matching 13 bases. Germline V CDR1 and CDR2: MNHEY, SVGAGI. Unmatched junction bases numbered 4, after V lost 2 bases and J lost 6 bases. The CDR3 totals 15 residues. Here the CDR3 DNA reads TGTGCCAGCAGTTACCGAGGACTAGCGGGAGTCGAGCAGTACTTC. It is translated as CASSYRGLAGVEQYF.

This clone was seen only once. This CDR3 is CASSSTGFTLHF. CDR3 DNA: TGTGCCAGCAGTTCAACAGGGTTCACCCTCCACTTT. This chain uses TRBV28 with TRBJ1-6; perhaps TRBD1 as D (6 bases). The CDR3 length is 12 residues. The ends were cut back, 4 bases at V and 14 bases at J, with 12 bases in the middle. Germline lookup yields CDR1 MDHEN and CDR2 SYDVKM.

This chain links TRBV4-3 with TRBJ2-2; TRBD1 matches 7 bases. V trimming: 3 bases; J trimming: 7 bases; junction bases outside the gene matches: 8. Germline V gene sequence: CDR1 LGHNA, CDR2 YSLEER. The CDR3 is made up of 15 amino acids. CDR3 DNA sequence: TGCGCCAGCAGCCAGCTGACAGGGAAGGGCGGGGAGCTGTTTTTT. It codes for CASSQLTGKGGELFF.

The chain links TRBV7-2 to TRBJ2-3; no reliable D call. The CDR3 totals 13 residues. Germline assignment: CDR1 SGHTA and CDR2 FQGNSA. The V end lost 4 bases, the J end lost 3 bases, and 8 bases lay between the germline ends. CDR3 bases: TGTGCCAGCAGCTCACAAGTGACAGATACGCAGTATTTT. It translates to CASSSQVTDTQYF.

On this clone: One end of the junction is discordant with germline, which a read error may explain. This chain links TRBV4-3 with TRBJ2-7, with 13 bases fitting TRBD2. CDR1 is LGHNA and CDR2 is YSLEER in the germline V gene. This CDR3 is 16 amino acids long. Here the CDR3 reads CASSRHGLAGAYKQYF. The CDR3 coding sequence is TGCGCCAGCAGCCGGCATGGACTAGCGGGAGCCTACAAGCAGTACTTC.

The chain recombines TRBV4-1 with TRBJ2-1; D possibly uses TRBD1 or TRBD2 (5 bases each). Trimming removed 6 bases from V and 3 bases from J, with 15 bases in between. The CDR3 is made up of 15 amino acids. CDR1 is MGHRA and CDR2 is YSYEKL in the germline V gene. CDR3 nucleotides: TGCGCCAGCAGACGGGACCCGGGAAGCTACAATGAGCAGTTCTTC. Its translation: CASRRDPGSYNEQFF.

J is TRBJ2-3 and V is TRBV7-3, with TRBD1 matching over 10 bases. V shed 5 bases and J 2 bases; nucleotides not matched to a gene: 7. The CDR3 has 16 amino acids. CDR1 is SGHTA, CDR2 FQGTGA, per germline. As DNA, the CDR3 is TGTGCCAGCAGCCCCGGGACAGGGGCTCTCACAGATACGCAGTATTTT. This encodes CASSPGTGALTDTQYF.

CDR3: CASKVGAEYQPQHF. As DNA, the CDR3 is TGTGCCAGCAAGGTTGGGGCTGAATATCAGCCCCAGCATTTT. The J gene is TRBJ1-5, the V gene TRBV6-1; D is perhaps TRBD1 (5 bases). This CDR3 is 14 amino acids long. Trimming removed 7 bases from V and 5 bases from J, with 15 bases in between. Germline CDR1 is MNHNS and CDR2 is SASEGT.

CDR3 sequence: CASGRGREDTQYF. The CDR3 DNA is TGCGCCAGCGGCAGGGGGCGCGAAGATACGCAGTATTTT. This chain uses TRBV4-1 with TRBJ2-3, with 8 bases that match TRBD1. This CDR3 is built from 13 residues. The germline CDR1 and CDR2 sequences are MGHRA and YSYEKL. The trim removed 8 bases at V and 5 bases at J, leaving 6 bases unmatched.

A word on this clone: At one of its ends the junction is not consistent with the germline gene, which may arise from a read error. J is TRBJ2-7 and V is TRBV4-1; the D call may be TRBD1 or TRBD2 (6 bases each). This CDR3 contains 15 residues. Germline CDR1 is MGHRA and CDR2 is YSYEKL. The CDR3, as DNA: TGCGCCAGCAGCGAAGATCGCGGGACACCCTTTGAAAGGTACTTC. Amino acids: CASSEDRGTPFERYF.

The chain links TRBV9 to TRBJ1-4; D uncertain. CDR3 size: 15 residues. V dropped 3 bases and J dropped 8 bases, with 17 bases sitting between them. Germline CDR1 SGDLS, CDR2 YYNGEE. The chain's CDR3 is CASSANGFMMEKLFF. In DNA, the CDR3 is TGTGCCAGCAGCGCAAACGGGTTCATGATGGAAAAACTGTTTTTT.

The chain links TRBV5-4 to TRBJ2-2; maybe TRBD1 (5 bases). CDR1 and CDR2 from the germline V gene are SGHNT and YYREEE (reference sequence). Trimming shortened V by 3 bases and J by 7 bases, and 13 bases separated the two germline ends. The CDR3 is 14 amino acids. CDR3 protein: CASSSGDSFGELFF. In nucleotides, the CDR3 is TGTGCCAGCAGCTCCGGAGACAGCTTCGGGGAGCTGTTTTTT.

In regard to this clone: Other DNA sequences from this sample encode an identical CDR3 as well. This chain uses TRBV11-2 with TRBJ2-7; a weak D match, TRBD1 (7 bases). Germline V gene sequence: CDR1 SGHAT, CDR2 FQNNGV. V lost 1 base to trimming and J lost 4 bases, with 11 bases between them. CDR3 size: 14 residues. CDR3: CASSLGPGGYEQYF. The CDR3 DNA follows: TGTGCCAGCAGCTTAGGTCCAGGGGGGTACGAGCAGTACTTC.

The table lists this clone with a count of one. The chain is built from TRBV4-3 and TRBJ1-2; possibly TRBD1 for D (6 bases). CDR1 and CDR2 (germline): LGHNA, YSLEER. This CDR3 region has 15 residues. V lost 4 bases, J lost 6 bases, and 18 bases lay in between. Written as DNA, the CDR3 is TGCGCCAGCAGCCGGGATACAGGGAGTGGGAATGGCTACACCTTC. Amino acid sequence: CASSRDTGSGNGYTF.

The rearrangement joins TRBV4-1 to TRBJ2-7; 9 nucleotides agree with TRBD2. The trim removed 1 base at V and 3 bases at J, leaving 7 bases unmatched. CDR1 and CDR2 (germline): MGHRA, YSYEKL. The CDR3 runs to 16 residues. The CDR3 loop is CASSQVVSGRFYEQYF. In DNA form, the CDR3 reads TGCGCCAGCAGCCAAGTGGTTAGCGGGAGATTCTACGAGCAGTACTTC.

V is TRBV4-1 and J is TRBJ2-1; 8 bases match TRBD1. This CDR3 contains 14 residues. CDR1 and CDR2 (germline): MGHRA, YSYEKL. V shed 4 bases and J 7 bases; nucleotides not matched to a gene: 6. In nucleotides, the CDR3 is TGCGCCAGCAGCCTTCAGGGGGCGTGGAATGAGCAGTTCTTC. Amino acids: CASSLQGAWNEQFF.

Comment on this clone: The identical CDR3 is also encoded by other nucleotide sequences in the sample. The chain links TRBV5-1 to TRBJ2-1; no definite D call. The CDR3 sequence is 15 residues long. Between the trimmed V and J ends, which lost 0 bases and 0 bases, there was a span of 7 bases. Germline-derived CDR1 and CDR2 are SGHRS and YFSETQ. This CDR3 is CASSLAGSSYNEQFF. CDR3 nucleotides: TGCGCCAGCAGCTTGGCCGGTAGCTCCTACAATGAGCAGTTCTTC.

The genes are TRBV28 and TRBJ2-7; TRBD2 matches 7 bases. V gave up 6 bases and J gave up 0 bases; unmatched junction bases: 8. Germline values: CDR1 MDHEN, CDR2 SYDVKM. The CDR3 is made up of 15 amino acids. The CDR3 region has the DNA TGTGCCAGCAGCCCGAGCGGGGCCCACTCCTACGAGCAGTACTTC. This gives the protein CASSPSGAHSYEQYF.

The genes are TRBV30 and TRBJ1-4; D remains ambiguous. CDR1 GTSNPN and CDR2 SVGIG come from the germline V gene (reference sequence). Trimming removed 1 base at V and 2 bases at J, with 5 bases between. This CDR3 comprises 13 residues. This chain's CDR3 is CAWSASTNEKLFF. The CDR3, as DNA: TGTGCCTGGAGTGCGAGTACTAATGAAAAACTGTTTTTT.

The chain has TRBV5-1 and TRBJ2-5; D uncertain. The CDR3 runs to 13 residues. Per germline, CDR1 SGHRS and CDR2 YFSETQ. With 2 bases removed from V and 2 bases from J, the gap between germline ends came to 7 bases. CDR3 amino acids: CASSFSRQETQYF. In nucleotides, the CDR3 is TGCGCCAGCAGCTTCAGTAGGCAAGAGACCCAGTACTTC.

In DNA, the CDR3 is TGTGCCAGCAGTTTATGGGGACTAGCGGGAGAGAATAATGAGCAGTTCTTC. This sequence encodes CASSLWGLAGENNEQFF. The chain combines TRBV28 with TRBJ2-1; 14 bases are shared with TRBD2. The CDR3 sequence is 17 residues long. The V gene's germline CDR1 is MDHEN and CDR2 SYDVKM. V was clipped by 0 bases and J by 7 bases; unmatched bases: 5.

The V call is TRBV27, the J call TRBJ2-7, with D possibly matching TRBD1 (6 bases). The CDR3 is 16 residues long. V shed 10 bases and J shed 4 bases, with 26 bases lying between them. Germline CDR1 MNHEY, CDR2 SMNVEV (reference sequence). Here the CDR3 DNA reads TGTGCCACCCCAACCCCACAGGGTACGTCTACTTACGAGCAGTACTTC. Amino acids: CATPTPQGTSTYEQYF.

V is TRBV5-6 and J is TRBJ2-2; D is ambiguous. Per germline, CDR1 SGHDT and CDR2 YYEEEE. Trimming removed 2 bases from V and 2 bases from J, with 7 bases in between. The CDR3 totals 14 residues. The CDR3 loop is CASSLMLNTGELFF. The CDR3 nucleotides are TGTGCCAGCAGCTTAATGCTAAACACCGGGGAGCTGTTTTTT.

The chain combines TRBV7-6 with TRBJ2-6; no firm D call. Germline CDR1 SGHVS, CDR2 FNYEAQ. Trimming took off 4 bases at V and 0 bases at J, with 10 bases between the two ends. The CDR3 length is 16 residues. The CDR3 sequence: CASSSLDGSGANVLTF. Written as DNA, the CDR3 is TGTGCCAGCAGCTCCCTAGACGGCTCTGGGGCCAACGTCCTGACTTTC.

Concerning this clone itself: In the same sample, other DNA sequences code for this CDR3. The chain carries TRBV2 and TRBJ1-2; 8 nucleotides line up with TRBD1. Germline V gene lookup returns CDR1 SNHLY and CDR2 FYNNEI. V trimming: 4 bases; J trimming: 4 bases; junction bases outside the gene matches: 2. This CDR3 contains 13 residues. CDR3 sequence: CASSATGGYGYTF. In DNA form, the CDR3 reads TGTGCCAGCAGTGCCACAGGGGGCTATGGCTACACCTTC.

This clone was seen just once. This same CDR3 is encoded by further DNA sequences in the sample. This chain joins TRBV7-3 and TRBJ2-2, with TRBD1 as a possible D gene (6 bases). Germline CDR1 SGHTA, CDR2 FQGTGA. CDR3 length: 13 residues. The V end lost 5 bases, the J end lost 6 bases, and 10 bases lay between the germline ends. The CDR3 nucleotides are TGTGCCAGCAGCCTCCAGGGGTCCGGGGAGCTGTTTTTT. The encoded protein is CASSLQGSGELFF. Complete variable domain (other parts from reference TRBV7-3 and TRBJ2-2): GAGVSQTPSNKVTEKGKYVELRCDPISGHTALYWYRQSLGQGPEFLIYFQGTGAADDSGLPNDRFFAVRPEGSVSTLKIQRTERGDSAVYLCASSLQGSGELFFGEGSRLTVL.